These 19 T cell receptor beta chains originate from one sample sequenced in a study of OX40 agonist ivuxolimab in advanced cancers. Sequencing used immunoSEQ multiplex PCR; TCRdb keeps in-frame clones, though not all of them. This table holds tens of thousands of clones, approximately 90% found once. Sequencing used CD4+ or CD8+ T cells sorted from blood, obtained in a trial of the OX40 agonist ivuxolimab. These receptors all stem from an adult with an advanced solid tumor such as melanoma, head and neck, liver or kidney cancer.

CDR3 bases: TGTGCCAGCAGTGACAGGGGTTATGGCTACACCTTC. This sequence encodes CASSDRGYGYTF. The chain couples TRBV2 to TRBJ1-2, with D maybe TRBD1 (6 bases). CDR1 SNHLY and CDR2 FYNNEI come from the germline V gene. The CDR3 has 12 amino acids. Trimming removed 3 bases at V and 5 bases at J, with 7 bases between.

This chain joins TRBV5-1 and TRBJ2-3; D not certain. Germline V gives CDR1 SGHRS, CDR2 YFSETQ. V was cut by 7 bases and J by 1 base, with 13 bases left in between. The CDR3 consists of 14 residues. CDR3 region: CASALRTRTDTQYF. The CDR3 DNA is TGCGCCAGCGCCCTGAGAACACGCACAGATACGCAGTATTTT.

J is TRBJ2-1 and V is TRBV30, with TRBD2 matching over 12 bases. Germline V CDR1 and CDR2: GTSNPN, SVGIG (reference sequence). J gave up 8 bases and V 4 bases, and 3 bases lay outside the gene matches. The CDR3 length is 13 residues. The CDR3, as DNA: TGTGCCTGGAATCTAGCGGGAGGGGATGAGCAGTTCTTC. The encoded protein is CAWNLAGGDEQFF.

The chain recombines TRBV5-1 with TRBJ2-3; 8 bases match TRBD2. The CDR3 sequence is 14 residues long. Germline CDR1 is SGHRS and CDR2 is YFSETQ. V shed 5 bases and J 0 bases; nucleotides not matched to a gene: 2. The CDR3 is CASRGGRSTDTQYF. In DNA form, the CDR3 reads TGCGCCAGCAGGGGCGGGAGGAGCACAGATACGCAGTATTTT.

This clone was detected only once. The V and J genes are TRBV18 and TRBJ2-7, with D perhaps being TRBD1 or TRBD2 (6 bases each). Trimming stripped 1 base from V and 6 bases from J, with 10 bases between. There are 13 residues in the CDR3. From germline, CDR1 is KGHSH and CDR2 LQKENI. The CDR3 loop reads CASSPLGGGEQYF. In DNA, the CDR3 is TGTGCCAGCTCACCACTGGGGGGCGGCGAGCAGTACTTC.

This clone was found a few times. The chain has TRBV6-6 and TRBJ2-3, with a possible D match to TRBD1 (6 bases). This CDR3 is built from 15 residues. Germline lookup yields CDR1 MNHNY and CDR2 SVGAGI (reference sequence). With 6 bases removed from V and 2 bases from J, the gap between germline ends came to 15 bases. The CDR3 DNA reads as TGTGCCAGCAGAGACTTAGGGGGAATCACAGATACGCAGTATTTT. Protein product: CASRDLGGITDTQYF.

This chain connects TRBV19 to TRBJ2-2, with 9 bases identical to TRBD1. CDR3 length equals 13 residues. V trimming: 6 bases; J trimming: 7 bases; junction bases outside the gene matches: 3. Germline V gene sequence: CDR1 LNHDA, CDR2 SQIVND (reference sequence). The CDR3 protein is CASRRQGGGELFF. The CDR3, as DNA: TGTGCCAGTAGGCGACAGGGGGGCGGGGAGCTGTTTTTT.

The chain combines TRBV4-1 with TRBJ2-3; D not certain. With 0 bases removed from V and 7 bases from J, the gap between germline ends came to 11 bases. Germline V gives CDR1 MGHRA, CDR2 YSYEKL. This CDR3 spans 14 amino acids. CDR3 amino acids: CASSQDRAGNTQYF. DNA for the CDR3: TGCGCCAGCAGCCAAGATCGGGCTGGGAATACGCAGTATTTT.

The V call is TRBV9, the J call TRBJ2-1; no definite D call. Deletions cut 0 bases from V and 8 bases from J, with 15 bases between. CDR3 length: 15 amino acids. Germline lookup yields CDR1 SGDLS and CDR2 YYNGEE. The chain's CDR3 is CASSVGSDPADEQFF. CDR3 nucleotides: TGTGCCAGCAGCGTAGGGAGCGACCCGGCAGATGAGCAGTTCTTC.

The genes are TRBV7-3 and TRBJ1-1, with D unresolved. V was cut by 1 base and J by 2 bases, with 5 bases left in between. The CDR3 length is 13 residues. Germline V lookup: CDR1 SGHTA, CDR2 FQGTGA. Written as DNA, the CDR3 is TGTGCCAGCAGCTTAAACAGAAACACTGAAGCTTTCTTT. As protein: CASSLNRNTEAFF.

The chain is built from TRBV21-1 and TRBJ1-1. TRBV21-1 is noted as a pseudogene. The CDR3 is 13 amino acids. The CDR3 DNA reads TGTGCCAGCAGAGGGAGGTCGAACACTGAAGCTTTCTTT. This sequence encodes CASRGRSNTEAFF.

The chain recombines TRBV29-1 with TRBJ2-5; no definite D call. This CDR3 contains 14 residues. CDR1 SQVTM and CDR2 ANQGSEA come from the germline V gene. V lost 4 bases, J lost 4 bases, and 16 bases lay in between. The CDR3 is CSVVPDIPRETQYF. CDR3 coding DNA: TGCAGCGTTGTTCCCGACATCCCGAGAGAGACCCAGTACTTC.

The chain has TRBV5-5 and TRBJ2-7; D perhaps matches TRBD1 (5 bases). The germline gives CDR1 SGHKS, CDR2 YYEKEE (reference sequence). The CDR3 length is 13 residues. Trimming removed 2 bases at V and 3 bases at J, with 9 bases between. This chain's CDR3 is CASSFLRGYEQYF. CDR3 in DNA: TGTGCCAGCAGCTTCCTAAGGGGCTACGAGCAGTACTTC.

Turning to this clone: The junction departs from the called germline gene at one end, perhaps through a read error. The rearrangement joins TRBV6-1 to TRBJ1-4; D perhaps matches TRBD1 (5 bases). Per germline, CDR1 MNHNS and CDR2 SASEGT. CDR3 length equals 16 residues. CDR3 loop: CASSEGQGVWGEKLFF. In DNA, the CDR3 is TGTGCCAGCAGCGAAGGGCAGGGAGTCTGGGGCGAAAAACTGTTTTTT.

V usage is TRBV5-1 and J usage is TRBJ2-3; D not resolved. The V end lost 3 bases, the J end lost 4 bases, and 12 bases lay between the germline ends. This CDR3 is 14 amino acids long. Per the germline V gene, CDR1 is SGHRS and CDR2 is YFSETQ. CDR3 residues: CASSYSGHPDTQYF. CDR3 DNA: TGCGCCAGCAGCTACTCTGGGCACCCAGATACGCAGTATTTT. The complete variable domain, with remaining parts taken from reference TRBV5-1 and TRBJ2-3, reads KAGVTQTPRYLIKTRGQQVTLSCSPISGHRSVSWYQQTPGQGLQFLFEYFSETQRNKGNFPGRFSGRQFSNSRSEMNVSTLELGDSALYLCASSYSGHPDTQYFGPGTRLTVL.

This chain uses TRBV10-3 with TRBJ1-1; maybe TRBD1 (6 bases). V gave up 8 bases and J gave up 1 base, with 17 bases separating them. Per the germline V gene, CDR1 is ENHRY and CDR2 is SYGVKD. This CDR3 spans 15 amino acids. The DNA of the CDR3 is TGTGCCATCTGTAAGGGGGTTGATTCGAACACTGAAGCTTTCTTT. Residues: CAICKGVDSNTEAFF.

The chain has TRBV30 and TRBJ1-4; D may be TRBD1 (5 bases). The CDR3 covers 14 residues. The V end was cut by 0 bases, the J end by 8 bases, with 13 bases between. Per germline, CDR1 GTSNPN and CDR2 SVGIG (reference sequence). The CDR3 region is CAWSVWGLGEKLFF. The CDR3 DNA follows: TGTGCCTGGAGTGTATGGGGGTTGGGGGAAAAACTGTTTTTT. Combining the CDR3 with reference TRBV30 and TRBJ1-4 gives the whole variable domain SQTIHQWPATLVQPVGSPLSLECTVEGTSNPNLYWYRQAAGRGLQLLFYSVGIGQISSEVPQNLSASRPQDRQFILSSKKLLLSDSGFYLCAWSVWGLGEKLFFGSGTQLSVL.

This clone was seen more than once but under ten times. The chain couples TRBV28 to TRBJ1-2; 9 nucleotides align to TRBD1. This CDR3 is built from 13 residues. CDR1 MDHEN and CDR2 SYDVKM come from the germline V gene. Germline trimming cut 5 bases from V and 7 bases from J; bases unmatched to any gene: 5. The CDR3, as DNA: TGTGCCAGCAGTGTACAGGGGGCGGGTGGCTACACCTTC. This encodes CASSVQGAGGYTF.

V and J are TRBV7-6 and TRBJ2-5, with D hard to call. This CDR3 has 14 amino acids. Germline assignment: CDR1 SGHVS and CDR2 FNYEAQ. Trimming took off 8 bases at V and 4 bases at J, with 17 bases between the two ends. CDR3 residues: CASAEAFTRETQYF. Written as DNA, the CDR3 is TGTGCCAGCGCAGAGGCCTTTACTCGAGAGACCCAGTACTTC.